The 4 T cell receptor beta chains in this list originate from one sample, sequenced in a study of cytomegalovirus exposure and HLA in healthy donors. The PCR ran on 60 Vbeta and 13 Jbeta primers. The assay was immunoSEQ multiplex PCR, and TCRdb's table has in-frame clones only and misses some. Of roughly 61,000 clones detected, roughly 90% appear once; the ten largest clones hold less than 1.6%. Sequencing used PBMCs. Every receptor here comes from a man aged 25 to 40 in good health and CMV-seropositive.

In this sample, this clone turned up a few times. The chain employs TRBV11-2 and TRBJ2-3; 7 nucleotides agree with TRBD1. This CDR3 spans 18 amino acids. Trimming cost V 5 bases and J 10 bases; bases outside gene matches: 24. Germline CDR1 SGHAT, CDR2 FQNNGV. The CDR3 DNA reads TGTGCCAGCAGCCCCCTCGGGTGGGACAGAGTTAAAACAGGCTCGCAGTATTTT. Encoded protein: CASSPLGWDRVKTGSQYF.

The V gene is TRBV18, the J gene TRBJ1-2, with unresolved D. The CDR3 totals 16 residues. V shed 3 bases and J shed 5 bases, with 19 bases lying between them. The germline V gene has CDR1 KGHSH and CDR2 LQKENI. CDR3 protein: CASSPPINQARYGYTF. The CDR3, as DNA: TGTGCCAGCTCACCCCCCATTAACCAGGCTCGGTATGGCTACACCTTC.

The gene calls are TRBV5-8 and TRBJ2-4; D gene uncertain. V gave up 0 bases and J gave up 0 bases, with 10 bases separating them. CDR1 is SGHTS, CDR2 YDEGEE, per germline. This CDR3 spans 16 amino acids. In nucleotides, the CDR3 is TGTGCCAGCAGCTTGGAAGTAGAACTAGCCAAAAACATTCAGTACTTC. Its translation is CASSLEVELAKNIQYF.

The V gene is TRBV6-6, the J gene TRBJ1-4; D not certain. The CDR3 covers 13 residues. V was shortened by 5 bases and J by 3 bases, with 7 bases between the two germline ends. The germline gives CDR1 MNHNY, CDR2 SVGAGI (reference sequence). The CDR3 reads CASSRHPNEKLFF. The CDR3, as DNA: TGTGCCAGCAGTCGACACCCTAATGAAAAACTGTTTTTT.